Listed here is a single T cell receptor beta chain. As yet, its antigen is unknown. This specimen belongs to a study of cytomegalovirus exposure and HLA in healthy donors. Study-level results: There were over 150 TCR beta chains listed as cytomegalovirus-associated.

The PCR ran on 60 Vbeta and 13 Jbeta primers. Clones were read by immunoSEQ multiplex PCR, and TCRdb kept only the in-frame ones, dropping some. The table lists 100,000 to 150,000 clones, over 60% of them singletons. The sequenced material came from PBMCs. The TCR comes from a male donor in good health and CMV-seropositive.

The CDR3 reads CASRNLRQGGGYGYTF. CDR3 bases: TGTGCCAGCAGAAATCTTCGACAGGGGGGGGGCTATGGCTACACCTTC. This chain connects TRBV27 to TRBJ1-2; 9 bases are shared with TRBD1. Per germline, CDR1 MNHEY and CDR2 SMNVEV (reference sequence). V trimming: 6 bases; J trimming: 4 bases; junction bases outside the gene matches: 12. The CDR3 has 16 residues.